The next 18 T cell receptor beta chains were all read from a single sample in a study of OX40 agonist ivuxolimab in advanced cancers. Here immunoSEQ multiplex PCR was the method, and the copy in TCRdb shows in-frame clones only, minus some. The sample includes 50,000 to 75,000 clones, roughly 87% of them seen just once. The material was CD4+ or CD8+ T cells sorted from blood, obtained in a trial of the OX40 agonist ivuxolimab. All receptors derive from an adult with an advanced solid tumor such as melanoma, head and neck, liver or kidney cancer.

This chain links TRBV9 with TRBJ1-6; weak D call: TRBD1 (5 bases). From germline, CDR1 is SGDLS and CDR2 YYNGEE. The CDR3 consists of 20 residues. V dropped 2 bases and J dropped 0 bases, with 21 bases sitting between them. The DNA for the CDR3 is TGTGCCAGCAGCGTTGGGGCCGAGGGACTTAGGAGCTCCTATAATTCACCCCTCCACTTT. Protein sequence: CASSVGAEGLRSSYNSPLHF.

This clone is judged medium-sized. This chain joins TRBV5-1 and TRBJ1-2, with D perhaps matching TRBD1 (6 bases). Trimming pared 0 bases from V and 2 bases from J, leaving 8 bases between. This CDR3 spans 14 amino acids. CDR1 and CDR2 from the germline V gene are SGHRS and YFSETQ. CDR3 loop: CASSLAGTNYGYTF. In DNA, the CDR3 is TGCGCCAGCAGCTTGGCCGGGACAAACTATGGCTACACCTTC.

This clone appeared a few times. V gene TRBV30 combines with J gene TRBJ1-1; D call uncertain. With 4 bases removed from V and 0 bases from J, the gap between germline ends came to 9 bases. This CDR3 has 13 amino acids. Germline V gene lookup returns CDR1 GTSNPN and CDR2 SVGIG (reference sequence). In DNA, the CDR3 is TGTGCCTGGAAGCGGGTCTTGAACACTGAAGCTTTCTTT. It yields the protein CAWKRVLNTEAFF.

This rearrangement joins TRBV11-2 to TRBJ1-2; 9 positions match TRBD1. V lost 0 bases to trimming and J lost 7 bases; unmatched junction nucleotides: 12. The CDR3 has 17 amino acids. The germline CDR1 and CDR2 sequences are SGHAT and FQNNGV. The CDR3 loop reads CASSLEPGGTGTGGYTF. The CDR3 DNA follows: TGTGCCAGCAGCTTAGAGCCCGGGGGGACAGGGACTGGTGGCTACACCTTC.

V is TRBV18 and J is TRBJ2-7; 7 bases fit TRBD2. The trim removed 6 bases at V and 4 bases at J, leaving 9 bases unmatched. CDR1 KGHSH and CDR2 LQKENI come from the germline V gene. CDR3 size: 14 residues. CDR3 DNA sequence: TGTGCCAGCTCCCAGGGCGCTAGCGGTTACGAGCAGTACTTC. Amino acid sequence: CASSQGASGYEQYF.

The rearrangement links TRBV4-3 to TRBJ2-7, with D unresolved. Germline-derived CDR1 and CDR2 are LGHNA and YSLEER. V lost 2 bases, J lost 0 bases, and 11 bases lay in between. This CDR3 spans 15 amino acids. CDR3 amino acids: CASSQMPGFSYEQYF. DNA of the CDR3: TGCGCCAGCAGCCAAATGCCGGGTTTCTCCTACGAGCAGTACTTC.

The chain links TRBV6-5 to TRBJ1-5; 8 bases fit TRBD1. From germline, CDR1 is MNHEY and CDR2 SVGAGI. J was trimmed by 6 bases and V by 4 bases; bases with no gene match: 11. This CDR3 contains 16 residues. CDR3 amino acids: CASSLGQGNIGQPQHF. As DNA, the CDR3 is TGTGCCAGCAGTTTAGGACAGGGAAACATAGGTCAGCCCCAGCATTTT.

A word on this clone: Other DNA sequences in this specimen translate into the identical CDR3. The chain uses TRBV4-1 and TRBJ1-1; maybe TRBD1 (6 bases). The germline CDR1 and CDR2 sequences are MGHRA and YSYEKL. V lost 0 bases and J lost 1, with 9 bases in between. The CDR3 contains 15 residues. Here the CDR3 DNA reads TGCGCCAGCAGCCAAGATGGGGGCAGGAACACTGAAGCTTTCTTT. Translating gives CASSQDGGRNTEAFF.

This sequence joins TRBV25-1 and TRBJ1-3; TRBD1 agrees at 7 bases. V lost 4 bases to trimming and J lost 4 bases; unmatched junction nucleotides: 7. CDR3 length equals 15 residues. Germline V gene lookup returns CDR1 MGHDK and CDR2 SYGVNS. The CDR3 nucleotides read TGTGCCAGCAGTGGGCGGACAGGAGCAGGAAACACCATATATTTT. This sequence encodes CASSGRTGAGNTIYF.

In this sample, this clone turned up a few times. The chain joins TRBV11-2 to TRBJ2-7; D is possibly TRBD1 (6 bases). CDR1 SGHAT and CDR2 FQNNGV come from the germline V gene. The CDR3 covers 13 residues. V lost 5 bases and J 3 bases, leaving 11 bases between the germline ends. The DNA for the CDR3 is TGTGCCAGCAGCCCCGACAGGCTCTACGAGCAGTACTTC. Encoded protein: CASSPDRLYEQYF.

The chain employs TRBV30 and TRBJ1-2; 7 bases are a match to TRBD1. Germline lookup yields CDR1 GTSNPN and CDR2 SVGIG (reference sequence). J lost 1 base, V lost 1 base, and 3 bases had no gene match. The CDR3 sequence is 14 residues long. CDR3 nucleotide sequence: TGTGCCTGGAGTGACAGGGGAGGTAACTATGGCTACACCTTC. It is translated as CAWSDRGGNYGYTF.

The genes are TRBV12-5 and TRBJ2-3, with 9 bases aligning to TRBD2. V was pared by 6 bases and J by 3 bases, with 10 bases of the junction left unmatched. Looked up from germline, CDR1 is LGHNT and CDR2 is FRNRAP. CDR3 length: 16 residues. The CDR3 DNA reads TGTGCTAGTGGGGCCGGGACTAGCAGTGGGACAGATACGCAGTATTTT. Protein: CASGAGTSSGTDTQYF.

The chain has TRBV6-6 and TRBJ2-7; a possible D gene is TRBD1 (5 bases). This CDR3 contains 15 residues. Germline lookup yields CDR1 MNHNY and CDR2 SVGAGI (reference sequence). V lost 2 bases, J lost 3 bases, and 14 bases lay in between. CDR3 DNA: TGTGCCAGCAGTTACCCGACAGTAAATAACTACGAGCAGTACTTC. Translating it yields CASSYPTVNNYEQYF.

This chain links TRBV5-1 with TRBJ2-7, with TRBD1 matching 7 bases. CDR1 and CDR2 from the germline V gene are SGHRS and YFSETQ. The CDR3 is made up of 14 amino acids. J lost 6 bases, V lost 6 bases, and 12 bases had no gene match. The CDR3 reads CASMRQGVSGEQYF. The CDR3 nucleotides are TGCGCCAGCATGCGGCAGGGGGTATCGGGCGAGCAGTACTTC.

The chain recombines TRBV7-8 with TRBJ1-1; a possible D gene is TRBD1 (6 bases). V was trimmed by 5 bases and J by 5 bases, leaving 15 bases between them. The CDR3 has 14 residues. The germline CDR1 and CDR2 sequences are SGHVS and FQNEAQ. CDR3 region: CASSAQEGGTEAFF. The CDR3 DNA follows: TGTGCCAGCAGCGCACAGGAAGGGGGGACTGAAGCTTTCTTT.

The chain has TRBV18 and TRBJ1-2; 7 nucleotides match TRBD1. J lost 4 bases, V lost 2 bases, and 10 bases had no gene match. Germline lookup yields CDR1 KGHSH and CDR2 LQKENI. CDR3 length: 16 residues. The CDR3 is CASSPTDDRASYGYTF. The CDR3 DNA is TGTGCCAGCTCACCAACCGACGACAGGGCCAGCTATGGCTACACCTTC.

The chain uses TRBV7-2 and TRBJ1-6; D might be TRBD1 (5 bases). V was cut by 6 bases and J by 8 bases, with 11 bases left in between. The CDR3 sequence is 13 residues long. Looked up from germline, CDR1 is SGHTA and CDR2 is FQGNSA. CDR3 amino acids: CASRPAGDSPLHF. CDR3 DNA: TGTGCCAGCAGACCGGCGGGGGATTCACCCCTCCACTTT. Complete variable domain (other parts from reference TRBV7-2 and TRBJ1-6): GAGVSQSPSNKVTEKGKDVELRCDPISGHTALYWYRQSLGQGLEFLIYFQGNSAPDKSGLPSDRFSAERTGGSVSTLTIQRTQQEDSAVYLCASRPAGDSPLHFGNGTRLTVT.

The rearrangement joins TRBV9 to TRBJ2-7; TRBD1 might be the D (5 bases). V was clipped by 1 base and J by 0 bases, with 8 bases between them. This CDR3 contains 14 residues. The V gene's germline CDR1 is SGDLS and CDR2 YYNGEE. The CDR3 sequence is CASSVTGSSYEQYF. CDR3 sequence (DNA): TGTGCCAGCAGCGTAACAGGTTCCTCCTACGAGCAGTACTTC.